This T cell receptor beta chain was obtained from a study of post-analysis software for immune sequencing data. Broader study findings: Patients had higher frequencies than controls of about 5 TRBV segments, including TRBV5-6, TRBV5-1 and TRBV20-1.

Tagging with unique molecular identifiers was a feature of the TCR beta cDNA libraries. TCRdb reprocessed the PCR reads with MiXCR, giving one entry per CDR3 protein. Of some 500,000 distinct CDR3 sequences in the sample, 45% were seen once. This clonotype was recorded once. Its antigen is as yet unknown. The CDR3 consists of 15 residues. The junction had 11 bases not matched to a gene; V was cut back by 8 bases and J by 8 bases. The V gene's germline CDR1 is LGHDT and CDR2 YNNKEL (reference sequence). This rearrangement joins TRBV3-1 to TRBJ2-1; 11 nucleotides agree with TRBD2. This clonotype originated in a girl aged 10 to 17 with multiple sclerosis. The sample was blood. CDR3 region: CASATLAGGVDEQFF. The CDR3 nucleotides are TGTGCCAGCGCCACTCTAGCGGGAGGTGTGGATGAGCAGTTCTTC.